This entry is about one T cell receptor (beta chain). The data stem from a study of cytomegalovirus exposure and HLA in healthy donors. The PCR ran on 60 Vbeta and 13 Jbeta primers. The protocol was immunoSEQ multiplex PCR, while the TCRdb copy is restricted to in-frame clones and leaves out a portion. The top ten hold more than 1.5% of the sample, which has about 160,000 clones, approximately 80% seen once. This sequence originates from a young man in good health and CMV-seronegative. Sequenced: PBMCs.

The CDR3 sequence: CASSQFRGGSYNEQFF. CDR3 nucleotide sequence: TGTGCCAGCAGCCAATTCCGGGGGGGCTCCTACAATGAGCAGTTCTTC. The J gene is TRBJ2-1, the V gene TRBV14, with 8 nucleotides matching TRBD2. The CDR3 is 16 residues long. J gave up 0 bases and V 2 bases, and 3 bases lay outside the gene matches. Germline V CDR1 and CDR2: SGHDN, FVKESK.